This T cell receptor beta chain comes out of a study of cytomegalovirus exposure and HLA in healthy donors. Study details: From some 190 million T cells, an earlier analysis saw approximately 110 million unique TCR beta sequences. Falling in the Caucasian-associated ancestry cluster were 80% to 90% of approximately 410 genotyped donors.

13 Jbeta primers and 60 Vbeta primers were used for the PCR. Using immunoSEQ multiplex PCR, the repertoire was profiled, and TCRdb retains in-frame clones only, with some absent. The data show some 130,000 clones, less than 90% seen once. Study results and caveats: Apparent HLA restriction characterized most CMV-associated TCR beta chains in a later analysis. Cytomegalovirus status was reportedly diagnosed by the classifier with high specificity and sensitivity.

This clone was recorded a few times. Antigen specificity is unknown. CDR1 and CDR2 (germline): SGHRS, YFSETQ. The CDR3 contains 13 residues. Trimming removed 1 base from V and 8 bases from J; junction bases left unmatched: 0. What was sequenced was PBMCs. The TCR sequence derives from a man between 40 and 49 years old in good health and CMV-seronegative. The rearrangement links TRBV5-1 to TRBJ1-6; TRBD1 agrees at 7 bases. CDR3 sequence reads: CASSLTGDSPLHF. In nucleotides, the CDR3 is TGCGCCAGCAGCTTGACAGGGGATTCACCCCTCCACTTT.